This T cell receptor beta chain was recorded in a study of blood T cell repertoires in COVID-19. Germline V gives CDR1 SGHNT, CDR2 YYREEE (reference sequence). The CDR3 runs to 16 residues. Trimming shortened V by 4 bases and J by 2 bases, and 15 bases separated the two germline ends. TCRdb keeps only in-frame clones here, not all; method: immunoSEQ multiplex PCR. This sample has about 190,000 clones, with about 83% found just once. The chain recombines TRBV5-4 with TRBJ1-4; D is perhaps TRBD1 (6 bases). Specimen: peripheral blood. The sequence derives from a man aged 45-65 years with active or convalescent COVID-19. CDR3 protein: CASSPQGGVTNEKLFF. Here the CDR3 DNA reads TGTGCCAGCAGCCCTCAAGGGGGGGTTACTAATGAAAAACTGTTTTTT.